This TCR beta chain was captured in a study of CD8+ T cells in alopecia areata. Study overall: Those patients who were treated received oral tofacitinib, which was given at 5 to 10 mg twice daily for moderate-to-severe alopecia areata.

This clone was seen a few times. Sequencing relied on a cDNA template that was reverse transcribed from extracted RNA. Here immunoSEQ multiplex PCR was the method, and the copy in TCRdb shows in-frame clones only, minus some. The profile shows 90,000 to 100,000 clones, around 45% of them singletons. Source material: CD4+ T cells sorted from blood. The receptor was isolated from a human donor with alopecia areata.

The CDR3 coding sequence is TGCGCCAGCAGCCGAACCAGGGTAGGGGGCAATCAGCCCCAGCATTTT. This gives the protein CASSRTRVGGNQPQHF. The chain couples TRBV4-1 to TRBJ1-5, with D possibly matching TRBD1 (5 bases). Germline V lookup: CDR1 MGHRA, CDR2 YSYEKL. V shed 4 bases and J shed 2 bases, with 15 bases lying between them. The CDR3 has 16 residues.